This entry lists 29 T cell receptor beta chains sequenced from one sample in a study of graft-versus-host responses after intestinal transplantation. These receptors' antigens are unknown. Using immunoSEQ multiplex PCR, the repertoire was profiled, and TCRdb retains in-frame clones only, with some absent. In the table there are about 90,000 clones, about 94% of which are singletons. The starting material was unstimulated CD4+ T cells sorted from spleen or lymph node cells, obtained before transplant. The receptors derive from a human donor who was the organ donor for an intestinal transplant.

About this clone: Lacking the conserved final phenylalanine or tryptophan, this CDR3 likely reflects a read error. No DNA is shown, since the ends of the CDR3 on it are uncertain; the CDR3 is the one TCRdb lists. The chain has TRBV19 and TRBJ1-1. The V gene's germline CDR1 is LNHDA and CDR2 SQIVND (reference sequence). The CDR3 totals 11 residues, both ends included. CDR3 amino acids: CASGVLLPRFR.

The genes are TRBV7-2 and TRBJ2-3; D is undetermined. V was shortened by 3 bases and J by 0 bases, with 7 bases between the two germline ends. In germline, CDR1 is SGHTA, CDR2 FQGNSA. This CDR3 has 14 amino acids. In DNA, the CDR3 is TGTGCCAGCAGCTTTCTCTTAAGCACAGATACGCAGTATTTT. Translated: CASSFLLSTDTQYF.

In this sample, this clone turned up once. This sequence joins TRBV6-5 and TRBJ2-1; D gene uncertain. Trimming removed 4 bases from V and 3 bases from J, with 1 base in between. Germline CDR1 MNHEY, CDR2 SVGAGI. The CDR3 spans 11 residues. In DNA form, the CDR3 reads TGTGCCAGCAGTTTCTACAATGAGCAGTTCTTC. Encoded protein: CASSFYNEQFF.

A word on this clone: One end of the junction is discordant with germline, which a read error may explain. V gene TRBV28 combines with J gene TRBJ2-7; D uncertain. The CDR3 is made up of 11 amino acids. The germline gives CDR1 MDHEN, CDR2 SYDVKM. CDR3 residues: CASRSDGSMRF. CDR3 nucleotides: TGTGCCAGCAGATCGGACGGCAGCATGCGTTTC. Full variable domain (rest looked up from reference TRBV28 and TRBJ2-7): DVKVTQSSRYLVKRTGEKVFLECVQDMDHENMFWYRQDPGLGLRLIYFSYDVKMKEKGDIPEGYSVSREKKERFSLILESASTNQTSMYLCASRSDGSMRFGPGTRLTVT.

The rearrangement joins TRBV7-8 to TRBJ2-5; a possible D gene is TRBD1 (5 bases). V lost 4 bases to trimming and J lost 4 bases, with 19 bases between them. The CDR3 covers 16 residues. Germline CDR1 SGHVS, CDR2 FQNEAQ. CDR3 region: CASSSSVGLSRETQYF. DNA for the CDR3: TGTGCCAGCAGCTCTAGTGTGGGGCTCTCACGAGAGACCCAGTACTTC.

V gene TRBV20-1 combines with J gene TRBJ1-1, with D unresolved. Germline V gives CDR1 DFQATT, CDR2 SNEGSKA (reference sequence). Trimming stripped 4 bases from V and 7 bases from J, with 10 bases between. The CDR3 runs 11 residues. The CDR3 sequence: CSAILFGEAFF. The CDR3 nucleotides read TGCAGTGCTATACTCTTCGGTGAAGCTTTCTTT.

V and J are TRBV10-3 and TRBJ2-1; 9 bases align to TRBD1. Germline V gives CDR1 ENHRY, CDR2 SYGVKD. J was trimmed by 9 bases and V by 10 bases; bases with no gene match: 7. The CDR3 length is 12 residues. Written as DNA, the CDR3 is TGTGCCACCACCGGGACAGGGTCTGAGCAGTTCTTC. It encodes CATTGTGSEQFF.

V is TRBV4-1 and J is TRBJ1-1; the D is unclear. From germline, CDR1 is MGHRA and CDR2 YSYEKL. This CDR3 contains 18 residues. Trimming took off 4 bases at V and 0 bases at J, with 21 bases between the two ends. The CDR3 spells CASSLLPMGSSMNTEAFF. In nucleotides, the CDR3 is TGCGCCAGCAGCCTCCTCCCGATGGGATCCTCTATGAACACTGAAGCTTTCTTT.

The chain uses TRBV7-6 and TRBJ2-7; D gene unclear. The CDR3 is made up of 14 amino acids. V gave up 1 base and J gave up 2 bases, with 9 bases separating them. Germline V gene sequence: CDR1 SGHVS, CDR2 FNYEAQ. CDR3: CASSLGGATYEQYF. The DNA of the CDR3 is TGTGCCAGCAGCTTAGGGGGTGCAACCTACGAGCAGTACTTC.

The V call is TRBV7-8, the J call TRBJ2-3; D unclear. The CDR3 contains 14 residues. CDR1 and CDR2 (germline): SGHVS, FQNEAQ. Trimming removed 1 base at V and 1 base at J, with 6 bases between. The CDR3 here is CASSLEWGTDTQYF. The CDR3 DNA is TGTGCCAGCAGCTTAGAGTGGGGCACAGATACGCAGTATTTT. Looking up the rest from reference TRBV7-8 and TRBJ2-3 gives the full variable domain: GAGVSQSPRYKVAKRGQDVALRCDPISGHVSLFWYQQALGQGPEFLTYFQNEAQLDKSGLPSDRFFAERPEGSVSTLKIQRTQQEDSAVYLCASSLEWGTDTQYFGPGTRLTVL.

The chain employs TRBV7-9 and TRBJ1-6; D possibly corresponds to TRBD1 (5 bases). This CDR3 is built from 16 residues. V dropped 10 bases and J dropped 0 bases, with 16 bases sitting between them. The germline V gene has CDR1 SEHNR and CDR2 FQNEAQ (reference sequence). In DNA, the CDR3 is TGTGCCATCCCACTGGACACTAGCTCCTATAATTCACCCCTCCACTTT. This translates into CAIPLDTSSYNSPLHF.

The CDR3 spells CASSVGQGREKLFF. CDR3 DNA: TGTGCCAGCAGTGTGGGACAGGGAAGGGAAAAACTGTTTTTT. The rearrangement uses TRBV6-1 and TRBJ1-4, with 9 bases aligning to TRBD1. The J segment lost 8 bases and the V segment lost 4 bases, leaving 5 bases of the junction unmatched. The CDR3 runs to 14 residues. Germline lookup yields CDR1 MNHNS and CDR2 SASEGT.

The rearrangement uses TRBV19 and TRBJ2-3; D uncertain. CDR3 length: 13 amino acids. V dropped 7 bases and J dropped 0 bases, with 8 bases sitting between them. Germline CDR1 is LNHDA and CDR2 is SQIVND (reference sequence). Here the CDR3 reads CASIGRSTDTQYF. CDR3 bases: TGTGCCAGTATCGGCAGGAGCACAGATACGCAGTATTTT. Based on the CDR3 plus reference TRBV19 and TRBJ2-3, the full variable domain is DGGITQSPKYLFRKEGQNVTLSCEQNLNHDAMYWYRQDPGQGLRLIYYSQIVNDFQKGDIAEGYSVSREKKESFPLTVTSAQKNPTAFYLCASIGRSTDTQYFGPGTRLTVL.

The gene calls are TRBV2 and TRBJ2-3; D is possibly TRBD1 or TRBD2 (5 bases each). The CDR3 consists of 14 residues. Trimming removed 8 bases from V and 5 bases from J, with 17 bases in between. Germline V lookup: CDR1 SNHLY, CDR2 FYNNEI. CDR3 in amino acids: CASLNGRGEDTQYF. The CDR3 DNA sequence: TGTGCCAGCTTGAATGGCAGAGGGGAAGATACGCAGTATTTT.

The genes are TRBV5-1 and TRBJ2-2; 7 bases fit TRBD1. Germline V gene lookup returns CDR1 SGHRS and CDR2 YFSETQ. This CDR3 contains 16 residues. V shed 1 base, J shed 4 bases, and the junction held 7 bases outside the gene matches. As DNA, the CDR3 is TGCGCCAGCAGCTTGACATTGGCAGGGGGCACCGGGGAGCTGTTTTTT. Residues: CASSLTLAGGTGELFF.

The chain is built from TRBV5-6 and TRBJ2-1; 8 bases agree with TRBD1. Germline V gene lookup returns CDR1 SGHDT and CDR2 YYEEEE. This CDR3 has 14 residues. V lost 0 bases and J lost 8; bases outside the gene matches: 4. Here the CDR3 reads CASSLGDRFHEQFF. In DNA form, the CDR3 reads TGTGCCAGCAGCTTGGGGGACAGGTTCCATGAGCAGTTCTTC.

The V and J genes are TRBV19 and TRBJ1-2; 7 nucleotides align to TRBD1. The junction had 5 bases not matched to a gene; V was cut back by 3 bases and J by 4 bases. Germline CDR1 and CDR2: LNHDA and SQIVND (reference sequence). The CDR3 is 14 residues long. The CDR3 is CASSMTGRGYGYTF. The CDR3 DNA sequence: TGTGCCAGTAGTATGACAGGGCGGGGCTATGGCTACACCTTC.

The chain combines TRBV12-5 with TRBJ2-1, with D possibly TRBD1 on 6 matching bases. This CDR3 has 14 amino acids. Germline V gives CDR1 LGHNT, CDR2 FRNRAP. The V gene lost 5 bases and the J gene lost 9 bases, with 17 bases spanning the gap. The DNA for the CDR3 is TGTGCTAGTGGTCCGTCAGACAGGAGAGGTGAGCAGTTCTTC. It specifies CASGPSDRRGEQFF.

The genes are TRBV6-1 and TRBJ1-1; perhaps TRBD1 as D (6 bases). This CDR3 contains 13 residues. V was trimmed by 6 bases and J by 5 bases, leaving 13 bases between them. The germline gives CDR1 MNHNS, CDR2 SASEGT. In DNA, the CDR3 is TGTGCCAGCAGCAAGGGGGTCAAGACTGAAGCTTTCTTT. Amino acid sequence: CASSKGVKTEAFF.

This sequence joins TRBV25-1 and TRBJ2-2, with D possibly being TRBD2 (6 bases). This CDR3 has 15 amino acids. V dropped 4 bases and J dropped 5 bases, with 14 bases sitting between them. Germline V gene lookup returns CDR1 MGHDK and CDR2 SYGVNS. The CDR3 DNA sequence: TGTGCCAGCAGTGCCGGCTTGGCGGGAACCGGGGAGCTGTTTTTT. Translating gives CASSAGLAGTGELFF. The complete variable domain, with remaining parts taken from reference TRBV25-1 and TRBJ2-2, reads EADIYQTPRYLVIGTGKKITLECSQTMGHDKMYWYQQDPGMELHLIHYSYGVNSTEKGDLSSESTVSRIRTEHFPLTLESARPSHTSQYLCASSAGLAGTGELFFGEGSRLTVL.

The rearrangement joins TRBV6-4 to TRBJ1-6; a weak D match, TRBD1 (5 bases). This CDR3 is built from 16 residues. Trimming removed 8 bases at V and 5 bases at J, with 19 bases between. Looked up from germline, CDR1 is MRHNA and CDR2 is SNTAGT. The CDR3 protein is CASRLRVGPNNSPLHF. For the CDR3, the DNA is TGTGCCAGCCGCCTCAGGGTGGGTCCTAATAATTCACCCCTCCACTTT.

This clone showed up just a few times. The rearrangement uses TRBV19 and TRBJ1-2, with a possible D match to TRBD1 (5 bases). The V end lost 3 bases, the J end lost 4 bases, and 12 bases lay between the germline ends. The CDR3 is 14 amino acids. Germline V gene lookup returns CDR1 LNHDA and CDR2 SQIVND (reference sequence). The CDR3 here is CASSMRQTTYGYTF. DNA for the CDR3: TGTGCCAGTAGTATGAGACAGACGACCTATGGCTACACCTTC.

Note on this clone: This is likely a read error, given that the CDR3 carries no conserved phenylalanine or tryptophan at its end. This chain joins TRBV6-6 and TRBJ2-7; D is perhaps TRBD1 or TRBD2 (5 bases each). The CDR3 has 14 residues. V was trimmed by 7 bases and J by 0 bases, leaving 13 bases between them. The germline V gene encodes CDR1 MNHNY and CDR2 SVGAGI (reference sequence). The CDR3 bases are TGTGCCAGCAATCCGGCAGGGAGCTCCTACGAGCAGTACCTC. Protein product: CASNPAGSSYEQYL.

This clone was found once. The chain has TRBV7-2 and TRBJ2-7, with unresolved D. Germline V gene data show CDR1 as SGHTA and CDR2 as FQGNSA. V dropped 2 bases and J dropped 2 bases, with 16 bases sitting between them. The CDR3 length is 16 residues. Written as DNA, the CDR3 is TGTGCCAGCAGCTTATCGTCTGGGAATCTAGCCTACGAGCAGTACTTC. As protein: CASSLSSGNLAYEQYF.

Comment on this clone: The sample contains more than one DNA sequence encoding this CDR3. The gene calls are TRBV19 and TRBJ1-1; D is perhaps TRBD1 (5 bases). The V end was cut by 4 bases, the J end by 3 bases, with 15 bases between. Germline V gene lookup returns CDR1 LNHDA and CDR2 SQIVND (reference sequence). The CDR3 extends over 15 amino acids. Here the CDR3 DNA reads TGTGCCAGTAGTAGGGGCCCCGGGCGAGACACTGAAGCTTTCTTT. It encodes CASSRGPGRDTEAFF.

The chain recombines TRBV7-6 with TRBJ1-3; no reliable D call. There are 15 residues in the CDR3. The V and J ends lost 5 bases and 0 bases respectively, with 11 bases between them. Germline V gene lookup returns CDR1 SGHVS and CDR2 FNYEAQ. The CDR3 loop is CASSPLDGSGNTIYF. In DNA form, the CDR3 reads TGTGCCAGCAGCCCCCTGGACGGCTCTGGAAACACCATATATTTT.

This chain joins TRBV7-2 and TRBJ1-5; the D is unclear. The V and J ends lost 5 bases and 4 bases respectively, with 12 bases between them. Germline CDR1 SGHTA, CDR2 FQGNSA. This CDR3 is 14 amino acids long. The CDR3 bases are TGTGCCAGCAGCCTCGGATGGACTAATCAGCCCCAGCATTTT. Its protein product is CASSLGWTNQPQHF.

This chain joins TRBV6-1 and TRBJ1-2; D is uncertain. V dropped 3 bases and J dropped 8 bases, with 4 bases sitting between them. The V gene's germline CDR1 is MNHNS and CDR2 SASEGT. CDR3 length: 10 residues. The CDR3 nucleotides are TGTGCCAGCAGTGATAGGGGCTACACCTTC. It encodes CASSDRGYTF.

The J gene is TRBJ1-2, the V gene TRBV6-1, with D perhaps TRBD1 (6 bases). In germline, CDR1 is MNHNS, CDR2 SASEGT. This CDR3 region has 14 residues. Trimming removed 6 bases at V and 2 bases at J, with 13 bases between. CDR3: CASRAAGVNYGYTF. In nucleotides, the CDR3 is TGTGCCAGCAGGGCAGCAGGGGTAAACTATGGCTACACCTTC.